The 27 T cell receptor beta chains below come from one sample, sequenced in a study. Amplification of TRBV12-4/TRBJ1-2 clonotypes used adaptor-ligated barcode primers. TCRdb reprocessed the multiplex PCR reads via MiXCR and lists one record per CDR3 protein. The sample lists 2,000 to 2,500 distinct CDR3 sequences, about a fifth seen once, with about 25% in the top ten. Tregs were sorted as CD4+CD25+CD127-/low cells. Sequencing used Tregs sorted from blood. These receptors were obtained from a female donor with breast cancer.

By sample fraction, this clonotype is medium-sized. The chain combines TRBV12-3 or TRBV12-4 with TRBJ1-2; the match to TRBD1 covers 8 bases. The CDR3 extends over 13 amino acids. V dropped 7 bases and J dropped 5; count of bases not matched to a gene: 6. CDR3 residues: CASTSGTGYGYTF. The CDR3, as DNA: TGTGCCAGCACCTCCGGGACAGGATATGGCTACACCTTC.

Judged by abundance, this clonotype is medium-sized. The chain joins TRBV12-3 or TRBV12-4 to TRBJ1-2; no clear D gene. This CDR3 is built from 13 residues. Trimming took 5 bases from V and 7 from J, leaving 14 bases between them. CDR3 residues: CASSPVEDPGYTF. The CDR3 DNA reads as TGTGCCAGCAGTCCCGTTGAGGATCCTGGCTACACCTTC.

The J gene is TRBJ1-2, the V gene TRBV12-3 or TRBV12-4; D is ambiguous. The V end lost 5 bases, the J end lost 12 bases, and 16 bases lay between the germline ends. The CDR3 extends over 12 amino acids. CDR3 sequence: CASSPGQRSHTF. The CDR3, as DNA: TGTGCCAGCAGTCCCGGGCAGCGAAGCCACACCTTC.

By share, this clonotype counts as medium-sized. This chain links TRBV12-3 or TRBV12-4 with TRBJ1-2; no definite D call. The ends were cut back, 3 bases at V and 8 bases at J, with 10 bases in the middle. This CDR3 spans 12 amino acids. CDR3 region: CASSLDPRGYTF. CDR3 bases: TGTGCCAGCAGTTTGGATCCACGGGGCTACACCTTC.

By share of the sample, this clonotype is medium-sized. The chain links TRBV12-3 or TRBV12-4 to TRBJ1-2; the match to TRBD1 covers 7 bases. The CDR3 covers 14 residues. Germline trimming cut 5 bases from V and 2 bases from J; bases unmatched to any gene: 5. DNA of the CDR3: TGTGCCAGCAGTCGTGGGGACAGCAACTATGGCTACACCTTC. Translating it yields CASSRGDSNYGYTF.

CDR3 bases: TGTGCCAGCAAGCTACCAGGGGACTATGGCTACACCTTC. Its protein is CASKLPGDYGYTF. This sequence joins TRBV12-3 or TRBV12-4 and TRBJ1-2; D may be TRBD1 (6 bases). Trimming removed 7 bases at V and 3 bases at J, with 12 bases between. The CDR3 covers 13 residues.

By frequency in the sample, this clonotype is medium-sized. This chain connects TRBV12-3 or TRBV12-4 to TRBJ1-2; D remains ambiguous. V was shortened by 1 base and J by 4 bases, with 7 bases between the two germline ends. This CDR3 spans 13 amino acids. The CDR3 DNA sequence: TGTGCCAGCAGTTTAGGGCAGGTCTATGGCTACACCTTC. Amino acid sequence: CASSLGQVYGYTF.

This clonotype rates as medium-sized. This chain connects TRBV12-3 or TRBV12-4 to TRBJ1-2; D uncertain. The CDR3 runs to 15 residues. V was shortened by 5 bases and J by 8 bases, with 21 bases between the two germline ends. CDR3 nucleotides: TGTGCCAGCAGTGCATTTCGGTCGAACTCTTACGGCTACACCTTC. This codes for CASSAFRSNSYGYTF.

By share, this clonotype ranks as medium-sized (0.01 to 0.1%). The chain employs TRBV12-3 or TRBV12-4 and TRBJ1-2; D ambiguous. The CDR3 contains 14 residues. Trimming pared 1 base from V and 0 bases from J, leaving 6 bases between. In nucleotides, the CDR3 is TGTGCCAGCAGTTTAGTCACCGCTAACTATGGCTACACCTTC. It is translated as CASSLVTANYGYTF.

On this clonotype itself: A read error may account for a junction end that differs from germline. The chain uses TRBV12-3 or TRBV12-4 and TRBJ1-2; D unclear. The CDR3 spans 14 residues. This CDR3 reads CASRPGRPRYGYTF. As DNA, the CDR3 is TGCGCCAGCAGACCCGGCAGGCCTCGGTATGGCTACACCTTC.

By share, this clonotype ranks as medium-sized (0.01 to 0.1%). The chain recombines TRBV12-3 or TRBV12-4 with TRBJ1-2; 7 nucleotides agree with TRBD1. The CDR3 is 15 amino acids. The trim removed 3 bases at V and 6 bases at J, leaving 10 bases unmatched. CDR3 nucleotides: TGTGCCAGCAGTTTCCCAGAGACAGGGAGGGATGGCTACACCTTC. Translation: CASSFPETGRDGYTF.

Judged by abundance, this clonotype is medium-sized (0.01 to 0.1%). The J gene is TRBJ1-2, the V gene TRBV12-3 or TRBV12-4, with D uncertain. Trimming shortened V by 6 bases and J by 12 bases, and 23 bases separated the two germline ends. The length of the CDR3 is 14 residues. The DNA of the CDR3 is TGTGCCAGCAGCCCCGGGTTTGGGGAGCTACAGAACACCTTC. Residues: CASSPGFGELQNTF.

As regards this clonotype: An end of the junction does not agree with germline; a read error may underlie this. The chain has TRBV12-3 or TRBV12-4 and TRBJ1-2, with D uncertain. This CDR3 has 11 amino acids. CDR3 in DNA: TGCGCCAGCAGTCCTAGGGTTGGCTACACCTTC. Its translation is CASSPRVGYTF.

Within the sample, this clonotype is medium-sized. CDR3 protein: CASRRTFRDKDKDGYTF. CDR3 bases: TGTGCCAGCAGGCGAACATTCCGGGACAAAGATAAGGATGGCTACACCTTC. The V call is TRBV12-3 or TRBV12-4, the J call TRBJ1-2; D is perhaps TRBD1 (6 bases). V dropped 6 bases and J dropped 6 bases, with 26 bases sitting between them. The CDR3 sequence is 17 residues long.

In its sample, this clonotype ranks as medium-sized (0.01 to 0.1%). CDR3 sequence: CASSLNVNYGYTF. In nucleotides, the CDR3 is TGTGCCAGCAGTTTAAACGTTAACTATGGCTACACCTTC. V is TRBV12-3 or TRBV12-4 and J is TRBJ1-2; D is uncertain. The CDR3 covers 13 residues. Trimming cost V 2 bases and J 1 base, with 5 bases left between them.

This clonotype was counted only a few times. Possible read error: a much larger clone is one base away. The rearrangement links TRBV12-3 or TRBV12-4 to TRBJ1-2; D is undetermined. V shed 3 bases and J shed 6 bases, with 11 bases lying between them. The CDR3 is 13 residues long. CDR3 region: CASSFPGYNGYTF. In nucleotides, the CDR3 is TGTGCCAGCAGTTTCCCCGGATACAATGGCTACACCTTC.

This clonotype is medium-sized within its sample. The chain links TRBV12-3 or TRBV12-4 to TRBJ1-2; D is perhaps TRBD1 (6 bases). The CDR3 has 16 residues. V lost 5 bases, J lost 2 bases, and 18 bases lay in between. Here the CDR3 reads CASSPHSGTINYGYTF. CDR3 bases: TGTGCCAGCAGTCCTCACTCCGGGACAATAAACTATGGCTACACCTTC.

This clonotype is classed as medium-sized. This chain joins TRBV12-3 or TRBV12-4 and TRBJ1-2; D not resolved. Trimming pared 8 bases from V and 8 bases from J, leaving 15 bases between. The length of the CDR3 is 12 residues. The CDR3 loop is CASLHGGKGYTF. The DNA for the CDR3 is TGTGCCAGCCTCCACGGTGGTAAAGGCTACACCTTC.

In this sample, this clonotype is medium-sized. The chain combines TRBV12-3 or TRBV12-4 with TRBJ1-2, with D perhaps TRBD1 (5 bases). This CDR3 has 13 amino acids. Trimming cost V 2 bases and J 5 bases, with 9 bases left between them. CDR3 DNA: TGTGCCAGCAGTTTAAGACAGAGATATGGCTACACCTTC. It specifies CASSLRQRYGYTF.

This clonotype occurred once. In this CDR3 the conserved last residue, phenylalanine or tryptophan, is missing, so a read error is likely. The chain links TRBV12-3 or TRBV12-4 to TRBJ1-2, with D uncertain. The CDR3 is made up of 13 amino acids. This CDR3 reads CASSVGSFYGYTS. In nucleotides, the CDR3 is TGCGCCAGCAGTGTAGGCAGCTTCTATGGCTACACCTCC.

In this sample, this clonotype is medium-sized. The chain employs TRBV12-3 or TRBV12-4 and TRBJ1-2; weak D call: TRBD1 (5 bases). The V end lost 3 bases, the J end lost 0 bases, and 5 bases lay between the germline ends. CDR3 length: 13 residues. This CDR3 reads CASSLDTNYGYTF. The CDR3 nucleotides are TGTGCCAGCAGTTTGGACACTAACTATGGCTACACCTTC.

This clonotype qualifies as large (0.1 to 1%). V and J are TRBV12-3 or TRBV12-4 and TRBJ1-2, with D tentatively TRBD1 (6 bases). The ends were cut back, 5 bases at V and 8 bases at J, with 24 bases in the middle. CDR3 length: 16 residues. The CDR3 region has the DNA TGTGCCAGCAGTCCTGTTCGGGACAACCCTAACAGCGGCTACACCTTC. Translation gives CASSPVRDNPNSGYTF.

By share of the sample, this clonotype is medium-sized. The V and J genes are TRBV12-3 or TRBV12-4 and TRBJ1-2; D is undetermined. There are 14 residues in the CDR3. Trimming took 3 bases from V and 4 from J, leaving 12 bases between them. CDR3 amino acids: CASSFSQVRYGYTF. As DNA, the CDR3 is TGTGCCAGCAGTTTCTCCCAGGTGCGCTATGGCTACACCTTC.

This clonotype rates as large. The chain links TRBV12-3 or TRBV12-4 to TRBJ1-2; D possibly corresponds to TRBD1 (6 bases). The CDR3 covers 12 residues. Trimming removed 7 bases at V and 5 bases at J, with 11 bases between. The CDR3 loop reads CASTRQGYGYTF. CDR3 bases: TGTGCCAGCACAAGGCAGGGGTATGGCTACACCTTC.

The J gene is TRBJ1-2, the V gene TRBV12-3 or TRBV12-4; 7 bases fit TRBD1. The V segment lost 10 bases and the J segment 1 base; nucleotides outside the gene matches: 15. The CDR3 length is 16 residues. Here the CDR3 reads CATYPGRTGDNYGYTF. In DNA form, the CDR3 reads TGTGCCACCTACCCGGGGAGGACAGGAGATAACTATGGCTACACCTTC.

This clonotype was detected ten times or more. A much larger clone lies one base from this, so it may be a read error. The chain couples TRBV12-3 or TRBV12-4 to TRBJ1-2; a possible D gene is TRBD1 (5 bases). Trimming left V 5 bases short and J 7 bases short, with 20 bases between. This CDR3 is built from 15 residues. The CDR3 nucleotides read TGTGCCAGCAGTCCTGGGGACGGCACTAACAGTGGCTACACCTTC. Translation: CASSPGDGTNSGYTF.

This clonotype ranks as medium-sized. CDR3 coding DNA: TGTGCCAGCAGTCCGGGACAGGGCTTTGGCTACACCTTC. Protein product: CASSPGQGFGYTF. The V call is TRBV12-3 or TRBV12-4, the J call TRBJ1-2, with TRBD1 matching 9 bases. The CDR3 consists of 13 residues. J was trimmed by 7 bases and V by 5 bases; bases with no gene match: 5.